A selection of T cell receptor beta chains follows, all from one sample in a study of T cells after yellow fever vaccination. MiXCR was run by TCRdb on the 5' RACE reads, yielding one entry per CDR3 protein. This sample has approximately 600,000 distinct CDR3 sequences; 10% to 15% occur once, and the top ten carry about 15%. The sequences come from PBMCs, collected on the day of the yellow fever booster vaccination. These receptors all stem from a man under 40 who received the YFV17D yellow fever vaccine. Each CDR3 is given with its conserved first and last residue. D genes are given only for firm matches. Not all rows give a size; the values are once, few, many and, for expanded clones, a class.

.,.,TRBV12-3/TRBV12-4,TRBJ1-5,TGTGCCAGCAGTTCCTCCCCCCTGTATCAGCCCCAGCATTTT,CASSSSPLYQPQHF
TRBD2,few,TRBV5-1,TRBJ2-1,TGCGCCAGCAGCTTTCACCCAGAGGCGGGGGGGCCATACAATGAGCAGTTCTTC,CASSFHPEAGGPYNEQFF
.,once,TRBV6-1,TRBJ1-1,TGTGCCAGCAGTGGCGGGGGGGGGGCGTCTGAAGCTTTCTTT,CASSGGGGASEAFF
TRBD2,.,TRBV27,TRBJ2-5,TGTGCCAGCAAAACACTAGCGGGAGACGTAGAGACCCAGTACTTC,CASKTLAGDVETQYF
.,.,TRBV2,TRBJ2-7,TGTGCCAGCAGTGAAGCGCAATGGGACGAGCAGTACTTC,CASSEAQWDEQYF
.,.,TRBV15,TRBJ2-1,TGTGCCACCAGCAGGAGGGACTCCTACAATGAGCAGTTCTTC,CATSRRDSYNEQFF
.,few,TRBV9,TRBJ2-5,TGTGCCAGCAGCGTAGAGGGAACACAAGAGACCCAGTACTTC,CASSVEGTQETQYF
TRBD1,many,TRBV6-1,TRBJ2-2,TGTGCCAGCGGGACAGGGGGCTATAACGGGGAGCTGTTTTTT,CASGTGGYNGELFF
.,.,TRBV20-1,TRBJ2-7,TGCAGTGCTAGGGATCTCCGGGGTTCCTACGAGCAGTACTTC,CSARDLRGSYEQYF
TRBD1,many,TRBV7-2,TRBJ1-5,TGTGCCAGCAGCCAGACAGGGCTGAATCAGCCCCAGCATTTT,CASSQTGLNQPQHF
.,.,TRBV6-1,TRBJ1-5,TGTGCCAGCAGCCCGGACACCAGGGTCTCGCGGAGCAATCAGCCCCAGCATTTT,CASSPDTRVSRSNQPQHF
.,few,TRBV6-2/TRBV6-3,TRBJ2-7,TGTGCCGGAAGCGGGACAAACTACGAGCAGTACTTC,CAGSGTNYEQYF
.,.,TRBV30,TRBJ2-5,TGTGCCTGGAGGGGGAGAGGGGGGAAAGAGACCCAGTACTTC,CAWRGRGGKETQYF
.,few,TRBV6-1,TRBJ1-2,TGTGCCAGCATGGAGCCTCAGGAACACAACTATGGCTACACCTTC,CASMEPQEHNYGYTF
.,.,TRBV14,TRBJ2-1,TGTGCCAGCAGCCAATTGGGTTTCAATGAGCAGTTCTTC,CASSQLGFNEQFF
TRBD2,few,TRBV6-5,TRBJ2-7,TGTGCCAGCAGTTCCGACGTGGCAGCTACTAGCGGGGGTTACGAGCAGTACTTC,CASSSDVAATSGGYEQYF
.,few,TRBV24-1,TRBJ2-2,TGTGCCACCAACAATAGACAGAACACCGGGGAGCTGTTTTTT,CATNNRQNTGELFF
.,.,TRBV5-4,TRBJ2-5,TGTGCCAGCAGCTTGGCCGGTACAGGGAGTTACGAGACCCAGTACTTC,CASSLAGTGSYETQYF
TRBD1,.,TRBV20-1,TRBJ2-7,TGCAGTGCTAGAAGGTCCGGACAGGGTTCCTACGAGCAGTACTTC,CSARRSGQGSYEQYF
TRBD1,.,TRBV18,TRBJ2-7,TGTGCCAGCTCACCATCGGGGACAGGGGGCGTCGAGCAGTACTTC,CASSPSGTGGVEQYF
TRBD1,few,TRBV15,TRBJ2-7,TGTGCCACCAGCAGGAAGGGACAGGGGCTCACCTACGAGCAGTACTTC,CATSRKGQGLTYEQYF
TRBD1,.,TRBV20-1,TRBJ1-1,TGCAGTGCTAGAGACGCAGGGGGCCGGACTGAAGCTTTCTTT,CSARDAGGRTEAFF
TRBD1,few,TRBV7-6,TRBJ1-2,TGTGCCAGCAGCTCGTGGGGGAGGGGACAGGGACCTCCGCGGACTGGCTACACCTTC,CASSSWGRGQGPPRTGYTF
.,.,TRBV18,TRBJ2-7,TGTGCCAGCTCAATGCGGGAAGGTGGACAAGACGAGCAGTACTTC,CASSMREGGQDEQYF
.,few,TRBV19,TRBJ1-3,TGTGCCAGTACCCGGGGTAGGGGCTCTGGAAACACCATATATTTT,CASTRGRGSGNTIYF
.,.,TRBV4-3,TRBJ1-2,TGCGCCAGCAGCCAAGAACGGGGAGGTGGAGGCTACACCTTC,CASSQERGGGGYTF
TRBD2,.,TRBV13,TRBJ2-7,TGTGCCAGCAGCTTACGGGGGGGAGGCGAGCAGTACTTC,CASSLRGGGEQYF